Listed below are T cell receptor beta chains from one sample, sequenced in a study of cytomegalovirus exposure and HLA in healthy donors. Method: immunoSEQ multiplex PCR; TCRdb's copy keeps in-frame clones and lacks some. The sample shows 200,000 to 250,000 clones, about three quarters of them seen only once. What was sequenced was PBMCs. Source of these receptors: a man aged 18 to 30 in good health and CMV-seronegative. Both conserved end residues are part of each CDR3. D genes are given only for firm matches. Size tells how often a clone was seen (once, few, many) or the class of an expanded clone, and some rows leave it out.

j_gene,abundance,d_gene,v_gene,CDR3aa,CDR3nt
TRBJ2-1,.,.,TRBV18,CASSADRLGEQFF,TGTGCCAGCTCAGCCGACAGGCTCGGTGAGCAGTTCTTC
TRBJ1-5,.,TRBD1,TRBV19,CASSRTGANQPQHF,TGTGCCAGCAGCCGGACAGGGGCCAATCAGCCCCAGCATTTT
TRBJ2-1,.,.,TRBV5-4,CASSLALAGTGPYNEQFF,TGTGCCAGCAGCTTGGCACTAGCCGGGACCGGACCTTACAATGAGCAGTTCTTC
TRBJ2-2,once,TRBD2,TRBV27,CASGGTSGSLNTGELFF,TGTGCCAGCGGCGGGACTAGCGGGAGCCTGAACACCGGGGAGCTGTTTTTT
TRBJ2-5,.,TRBD1,TRBV6-5,CASSYSGQGANEQYF,TGTGCCAGCAGTTACTCAGGGCAGGGGGCTAATGAGCAGTACTTC
TRBJ1-5,once,.,TRBV30,CAWSGASNQPQHF,TGTGCCTGGAGTGGCGCTAGCAATCAGCCCCAGCATTTT
TRBJ1-5,.,.,TRBV7-2,CASSSTGSEPQHF,TGTGCCAGCAGCTCTACAGGGTCTGAGCCCCAGCATTTT
TRBJ2-5,.,TRBD2,TRBV28,CASSSPGTSGQETQYF,TGTGCCAGCAGTTCCCCCGGGACTAGCGGACAAGAGACCCAGTACTTC
TRBJ1-1,.,.,TRBV30,CAWMGGNFNTEAFF,TGTGCCTGGATGGGGGGGAATTTCAACACTGAAGCTTTCTTT
TRBJ2-5,.,.,TRBV30,CAWTPRSGAGETQYF,TGTGCCTGGACCCCAAGGTCAGGGGCCGGAGAGACCCAGTACTTC
TRBJ1-1,.,TRBD1,TRBV4-3,CASSPFATGGADTEAFF,TGCGCCAGCAGCCCCTTCGCGACAGGGGGCGCGGACACTGAAGCTTTCTTT
TRBJ1-3,.,.,TRBV28,CASSLRGINTIYF,TGTGCCAGCAGTTTACGGGGGATAAACACCATATATTTT
TRBJ2-7,.,TRBD2,TRBV7-8,CASSSGGQGLQFYEQYF,TGTGCCAGCAGCTCAGGTGGGCAGGGACTACAATTTTACGAGCAGTACTTC
TRBJ1-2,few,TRBD1,TRBV2,CASSEKGQGIYGYTF,TGTGCCAGCAGTGAAAAGGGACAGGGAATCTATGGCTACACCTTC
TRBJ1-1,.,.,TRBV6-6,CASTRRGGVRRTEAFF,TGTGCCAGCACCAGACGCGGGGGGGTGAGAAGAACTGAAGCTTTCTTT
TRBJ2-7,.,.,TRBV14,CASSQGHIYEQYF,TGTGCCAGCAGCCAAGGACATATCTACGAGCAGTACTTC
TRBJ2-4,.,TRBD1,TRBV28,CASSFFRGKNIQYF,TGTGCCAGCAGTTTTTTCAGGGGGAAAAACATTCAGTACTTC
TRBJ1-1,few,.,TRBV7-3,CASSPGRLGANTEAFF,TGTGCCAGCAGCCCCGGTAGATTAGGGGCGAACACTGAAGCTTTCTTT
TRBJ1-1,.,TRBD1,TRBV11-2,CASSLADRTGGYTEAFF,TGTGCCAGCAGCTTAGCGGACCGGACAGGGGGCTACACTGAAGCTTTCTTT
TRBJ2-5,.,TRBD2,TRBV7-8,CASSLVAGGPGETQYF,TGTGCCAGCAGCTTAGTTGCGGGGGGGCCCGGAGAGACCCAGTACTTC
TRBJ2-7,.,.,TRBV6-5,CASSQRGAPHEQYF,TGTGCCAGCAGTCAACGGGGGGCGCCCCACGAGCAGTACTTC
TRBJ2-5,.,.,TRBV11-2,CASSLGIGGRRETQYF,TGTGCCAGCAGCTTAGGGATAGGAGGGAGAAGGGAGACCCAGTACTTC
TRBJ2-1,few,TRBD2,TRBV27,CASSFRLAGGPGEQFF,TGTGCCAGCAGTTTTAGGCTAGCGGGGGGGCCGGGTGAGCAGTTCTTC
TRBJ2-1,.,.,TRBV9,CASSVVEAYNEQFF,TGTGCCAGCAGCGTAGTCGAGGCCTACAATGAGCAGTTCTTC
TRBJ2-2,.,TRBD1,TRBV27,CASKTGTVNTGELFF,TGTGCCAGCAAAACCGGGACAGTGAACACCGGGGAGCTGTTTTTT
TRBJ2-3,.,TRBD2,TRBV7-9,CASPSGNTDTQYF,TGTGCCAGCCCTAGCGGCAACACAGATACGCAGTATTTT
TRBJ2-2,once,.,TRBV6-1,CATMGRPPTGELFF,TGTGCCACCATGGGGCGGCCGCCGACCGGGGAGCTGTTTTTT
TRBJ2-7,many,TRBD1,TRBV6-1,CAASSGQGGTPQYF,TGTGCCGCCTCAAGCGGACAGGGGGGTACGCCGCAGTACTTC
TRBJ2-1,.,TRBD1,TRBV5-5,CASTRTGGYNEQFF,TGTGCCAGCACCCGGACAGGGGGCTACAATGAGCAGTTCTTC
TRBJ1-3,.,TRBD1,TRBV5-1,CASSSNRDSSGNTIYF,TGCGCCAGCAGCTCCAACAGGGACAGCTCTGGAAACACCATATATTTT
TRBJ1-3,.,.,TRBV6-1,CASSDWQVISSGSGNTIYF,TGTGCCAGCAGTGACTGGCAGGTAATTTCGAGTGGGTCTGGAAACACCATATATTTT
TRBJ2-3,.,.,TRBV7-3,CASSLGDNSGTQYF,TGTGCCAGCAGCTTAGGGGACAACTCCGGGACGCAGTATTTT
TRBJ2-7,.,.,TRBV7-9,CASSSRDRVAGTYEQYF,TGTGCCAGCAGCAGCCGGGACAGGGTAGCGGGAACCTACGAGCAGTACTTC
TRBJ2-5,.,.,TRBV7-6,CASSRTLGTQYF,TGTGCCAGCAGCCGGACACTTGGGACCCAGTACTTC
TRBJ2-3,.,.,TRBV7-2,CASSFSTGRSTDTQYF,TGTGCCAGCAGCTTCTCTACCGGTCGGAGCACAGATACGCAGTATTTT